Below, 17 T cell receptor beta chains from the same sample are listed, as sequenced in a study of T-cell reconstitution after alpha-beta-depleted transplantation in children. Unique molecular identifiers were incorporated into the prepared TCRbeta library. TCRdb called the PCR reads again in MiXCR, with one record for every CDR3 protein. The sample gives around 700,000 distinct CDR3 sequences, around 13% of which show up once; 0.79% is in the top ten. Specimen: PBMCs, collected before TCRalphabeta/CD19-depleted stem cell transplant. The receptors here all came from a girl aged 2 to 10 with congenital amegakaryocytic thrombocytopenia, due to receive a stem cell transplant.

This clonotype showed up just a few times. The chain combines TRBV28 with TRBJ1-5; D gene ambiguous. The CDR3 is made up of 15 amino acids. V lost 3 bases and J 0 bases, leaving 9 bases between the germline ends. CDR1 is MDHEN and CDR2 is SYDVKM in the germline V gene. This CDR3 is CASSLVRHSNQPQHF. CDR3 nucleotide sequence: TGTGCCAGCAGTTTGGTCAGGCATAGCAATCAGCCCCAGCATTTT.

This clonotype was detected ten times or more. The chain joins TRBV7-2 to TRBJ2-3; TRBD1 matches 7 bases. Germline values: CDR1 SGHTA, CDR2 FQGNSA. The CDR3 totals 15 residues. Unmatched junction bases numbered 10, after V lost 4 bases and J lost 6 bases. The CDR3 is CASSSTTGMHDTQYF. CDR3 nucleotide sequence: TGTGCCAGCAGCTCTACGACAGGGATGCATGATACGCAGTATTTT.

This chain joins TRBV28 and TRBJ2-7, with D tentatively TRBD2 (5 bases). This CDR3 region has 12 residues. Per germline, CDR1 MDHEN and CDR2 SYDVKM. Between the trimmed V and J ends, which lost 7 bases and 3 bases, there was a span of 10 bases. CDR3 coding DNA: TGTGCCAGCACGGGGTCGGGCTACGAGCAGTACTTC. Its protein product is CASTGSGYEQYF.

This clonotype has at least ten counts. The chain is built from TRBV20-1 and TRBJ2-1; 8 nucleotides agree with TRBD1. This CDR3 region has 15 residues. Germline loops: CDR1 DFQATT, CDR2 SNEGSKA (reference sequence). With 0 bases clipped from V and 8 bases from J, the junction kept 9 bases outside the gene matches. In nucleotides, the CDR3 is TGCAGTGCTAGAGATCAGGGGGCGGTAAGGGATGAGCAGTTCTTC. Protein: CSARDQGAVRDEQFF.

This clonotype has only a few counts. V usage is TRBV7-9 and J usage is TRBJ2-1, with TRBD2 as a possible D gene (5 bases). Germline lookup yields CDR1 SEHNR and CDR2 FQNEAQ (reference sequence). This CDR3 contains 16 residues. The germline V and J ends were trimmed by 5 bases and 6 bases, with 20 bases remaining between them. CDR3 sequence reads: CASSPPRRSAGNEQFF. CDR3 DNA: TGTGCCAGCAGCCCCCCGCGTAGGAGTGCGGGCAATGAGCAGTTCTTC.

This clonotype came up a few times. J is TRBJ2-7 and V is TRBV28; possibly TRBD2 for D (5 bases). The CDR3 covers 14 residues. Germline lookup yields CDR1 MDHEN and CDR2 SYDVKM. V lost 3 bases, J lost 0 bases, and 9 bases lay in between. The CDR3 bases are TGTGCCAGCAGTTTTAGCGTTAGCTCCTACGAGCAGTACTTC. It yields the protein CASSFSVSSYEQYF.

This chain uses TRBV12-3 or TRBV12-4 with TRBJ1-6; possible D gene TRBD1, 6 bases. The germline V and J ends were trimmed by 6 bases and 9 bases, with 12 bases remaining between them. The length of the CDR3 is 13 residues. CDR3: CASSQTGISPLHF. DNA of the CDR3: TGTGCCAGCAGCCAAACAGGGATTTCACCCCTCCACTTT.

Many counts were recorded for this clonotype. The chain uses TRBV5-1 and TRBJ2-7; perhaps D is TRBD1 or TRBD2 (5 bases each). Trimming removed 1 base from V and 0 bases from J, with 11 bases in between. The V gene's germline CDR1 is SGHRS and CDR2 YFSETQ. The CDR3 extends over 15 amino acids. CDR3 amino acids: CASSLYPGTSYEQYF. For the CDR3, the DNA is TGCGCCAGCAGCTTGTATCCGGGGACCTCCTACGAGCAGTACTTC.

V usage is TRBV7-6 and J usage is TRBJ2-1, with 7 bases that match TRBD2. Unmatched junction bases numbered 3, after V lost 1 base and J lost 3 bases. The CDR3 extends over 15 amino acids. The germline gives CDR1 SGHVS, CDR2 FNYEAQ. The CDR3 DNA reads as TGTGCCAGCAGCTTAGGGCGGGAGCTCTACAATGAGCAGTTCTTC. Protein product: CASSLGRELYNEQFF.

This chain uses TRBV25-1 with TRBJ2-5; TRBD1 matches 8 bases. After removal of 6 bases from V and 2 bases from J, the junction contained 5 bases not matched to a gene. CDR1 is MGHDK, CDR2 SYGVNS, per germline. The CDR3 extends over 14 amino acids. In nucleotides, the CDR3 is TGTGCCAGCAGGGACAGGGTAGCTCAAGAGACCCAGTACTTC. It encodes CASRDRVAQETQYF. Drawing the rest from reference TRBV25-1 and TRBJ2-5, the complete variable domain is EADIYQTPRYLVIGTGKKITLECSQTMGHDKMYWYQQDPGMELHLIHYSYGVNSTEKGDLSSESTVSRIRTEHFPLTLESARPSHTSQYLCASRDRVAQETQYFGPGTRLLVL.

This clonotype was observed many times. This chain connects TRBV28 to TRBJ2-1; maybe TRBD2 (6 bases). V shed 2 bases and J shed 2 bases, with 10 bases lying between them. Germline V gene sequence: CDR1 MDHEN, CDR2 SYDVKM. This CDR3 has 15 residues. CDR3 protein: CASSLPLATYNEQFF. Written as DNA, the CDR3 is TGTGCCAGCAGTTTACCCCTAGCGACCTACAATGAGCAGTTCTTC.

Ten or more counts support this clonotype. The chain joins TRBV5-1 to TRBJ2-4; unclear D gene. CDR1 SGHRS and CDR2 YFSETQ come from the germline V gene. The CDR3 runs to 16 residues. V lost 4 bases and J lost 0, with 14 bases in between. The CDR3 loop is CASSLYSAKAKNIQYF. The DNA for the CDR3 is TGCGCCAGCAGCCTCTACTCCGCGAAAGCCAAAAACATTCAGTACTTC.

This clonotype was picked up many times. The chain couples TRBV20-1 to TRBJ2-7; D gene uncertain. Between the trimmed V and J ends, which lost 0 bases and 1 base, there was a span of 16 bases. This CDR3 has 16 amino acids. Germline CDR1 DFQATT, CDR2 SNEGSKA (reference sequence). The DNA for the CDR3 is TGCAGTGCTAGAGATACGTGGAGTGAACTTTCCTACGAGCAGTACTTC. Amino acid sequence: CSARDTWSELSYEQYF.

This clonotype was detected many times. This chain joins TRBV5-1 and TRBJ2-1; the D is unclear. Between the trimmed V and J ends, which lost 0 bases and 4 bases, there was a span of 11 bases. The germline gives CDR1 SGHRS, CDR2 YFSETQ. The CDR3 is 15 residues long. The CDR3 coding sequence is TGCGCCAGCAGCTTGGCTACCAGATTGTACAATGAGCAGTTCTTC. Encoded protein: CASSLATRLYNEQFF.

The chain employs TRBV5-1 and TRBJ2-3; D unresolved. TRBJ1-5 explains the end of the DNA better; the J call may be wrong. Germline V CDR1 and CDR2: SGHRS, YFSETQ. The CDR3 loop spans 15 amino acids. In DNA, the CDR3 is TGCGCCAGCAGCTTTAGCGGGCAAAACACAGATACGCAGCATTTT. Amino acids: CASSFSGQNTDTQHF.

This clonotype was picked up many times. V is TRBV7-2 and J is TRBJ2-7; 9 bases are a match to TRBD2. The CDR3 contains 14 residues. From germline, CDR1 is SGHTA and CDR2 FQGNSA. V shed 3 bases and J 2 bases; nucleotides not matched to a gene: 2. CDR3 DNA sequence: TGTGCCAGCAGCTTCGGCGGGGGGGCCTACGAGCAGTACTTC. Protein sequence: CASSFGGGAYEQYF. Variable domain in full (rest from reference TRBV7-2 and TRBJ2-7): GAGVSQSPSNKVTEKGKDVELRCDPISGHTALYWYRQSLGQGLEFLIYFQGNSAPDKSGLPSDRFSAERTGGSVSTLTIQRTQQEDSAVYLCASSFGGGAYEQYFGPGTRLTVT.

This clonotype was seen repeatedly, ten times or more. The chain has TRBV28 and TRBJ2-7; D is possibly TRBD2 (5 bases). This CDR3 spans 12 amino acids. Between the trimmed V and J ends, which lost 8 bases and 7 bases, there was a span of 15 bases. Per the germline V gene, CDR1 is MDHEN and CDR2 is SYDVKM. The CDR3 is CASGSYDQEQYF. The CDR3 bases are TGTGCCAGCGGGAGTTACGATCAGGAGCAGTACTTC.